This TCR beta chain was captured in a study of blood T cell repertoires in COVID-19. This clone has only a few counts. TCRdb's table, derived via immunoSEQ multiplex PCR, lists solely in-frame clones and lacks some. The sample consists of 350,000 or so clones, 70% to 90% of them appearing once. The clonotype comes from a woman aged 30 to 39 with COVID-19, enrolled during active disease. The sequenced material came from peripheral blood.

The CDR3 region has the DNA TGTGCCATCAGTGAGGGAAGGGAGATGGGCCTAGATGGCTACACCTTC. This sequence encodes CAISEGREMGLDGYTF. The gene calls are TRBV10-3 and TRBJ1-2; D is uncertain. Germline V CDR1 and CDR2: ENHRY, SYGVKD. Trimming left V 2 bases short and J 6 bases short, with 19 bases between. The CDR3 is 16 amino acids.